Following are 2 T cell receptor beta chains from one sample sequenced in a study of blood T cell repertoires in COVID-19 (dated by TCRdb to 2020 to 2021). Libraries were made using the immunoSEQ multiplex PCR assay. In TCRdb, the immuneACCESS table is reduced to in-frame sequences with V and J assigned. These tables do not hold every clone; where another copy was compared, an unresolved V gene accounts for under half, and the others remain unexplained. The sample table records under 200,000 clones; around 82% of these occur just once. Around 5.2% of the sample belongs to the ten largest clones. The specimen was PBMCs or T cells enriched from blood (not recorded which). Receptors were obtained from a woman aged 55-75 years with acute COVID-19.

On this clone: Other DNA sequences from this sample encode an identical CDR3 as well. This chain's CDR3 is CASSLFRNTEAFF. In nucleotides, the CDR3 is TGTGCCAGCAGTTTATTCCGGAACACTGAAGCTTTCTTT. This chain joins TRBV27 and TRBJ1-1; D is unresolved. The ends were cut back, 1 base at V and 1 base at J, with 4 bases in the middle. CDR1 is MNHEY and CDR2 is SMNVEV in the germline V gene (reference sequence). The CDR3 length is 13 residues.

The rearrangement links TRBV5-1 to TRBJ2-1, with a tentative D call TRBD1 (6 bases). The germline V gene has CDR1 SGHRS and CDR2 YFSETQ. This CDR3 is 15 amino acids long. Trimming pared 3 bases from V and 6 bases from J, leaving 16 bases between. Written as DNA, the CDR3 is TGCGCCAGCAGCTCTACAGGGCCCCCCGGCAATGAGCAGTTCTTC. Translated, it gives CASSSTGPPGNEQFF. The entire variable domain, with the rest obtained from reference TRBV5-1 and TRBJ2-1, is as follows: KAGVTQTPRYLIKTRGQQVTLSCSPISGHRSVSWYQQTPGQGLQFLFEYFSETQRNKGNFPGRFSGRQFSNSRSEMNVSTLELGDSALYLCASSSTGPPGNEQFFGPGTRLTVL.